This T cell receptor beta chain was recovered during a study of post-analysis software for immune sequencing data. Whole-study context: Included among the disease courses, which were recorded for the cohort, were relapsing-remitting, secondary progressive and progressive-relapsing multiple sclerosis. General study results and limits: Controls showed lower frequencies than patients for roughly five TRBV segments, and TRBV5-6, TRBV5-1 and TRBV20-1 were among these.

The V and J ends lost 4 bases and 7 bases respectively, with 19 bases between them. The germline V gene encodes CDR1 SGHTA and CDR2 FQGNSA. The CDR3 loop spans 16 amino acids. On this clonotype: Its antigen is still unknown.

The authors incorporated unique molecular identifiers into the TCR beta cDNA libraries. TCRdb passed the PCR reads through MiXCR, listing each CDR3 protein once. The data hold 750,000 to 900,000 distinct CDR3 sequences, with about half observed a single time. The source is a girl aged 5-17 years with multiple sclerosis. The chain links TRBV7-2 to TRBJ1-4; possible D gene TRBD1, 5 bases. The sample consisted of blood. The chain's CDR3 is CASSSGPGLSGEKLFF. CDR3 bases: TGTGCCAGCAGCTCAGGCCCAGGGTTGAGTGGTGAAAAACTGTTTTTT. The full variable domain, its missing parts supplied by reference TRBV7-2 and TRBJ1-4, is GAGVSQSPSNKVTEKGKDVELRCDPISGHTALYWYRQSLGQGLEFLIYFQGNSAPDKSGLPSDRFSAERTGGSVSTLTIQRTQQEDSAVYLCASSSGPGLSGEKLFFGSGTQLSVL.